This T cell receptor beta chain emerged from a study of blood T cells in healthy people across ages. This CDR3 has 13 residues. Per germline, CDR1 ENHRY and CDR2 SYGVKD. V dropped 8 bases and J dropped 2 bases, with 13 bases sitting between them. In its sample, this clonotype was seen many times. The antigen is unknown. This could be a read error, since a much larger clone is one nucleotide away. General study findings and limits: Higher diversity, along with more naive CD4+ cells, distinguished long-lived donors from aged donors.

Together with a sample-barcoded 5' primer, a J-beta primer mix was included in a second PCR lasting roughly 7 to 11 cycles. TCRdb analysed the 5' RACE reads with MiXCR anew, one entry per CDR3 protein. Of about 1 million distinct CDR3 sequences listed, more than 35% are singletons. Input material: blood. This sequence originates from a woman aged 55-69 years in good health. This rearrangement joins TRBV10-3 to TRBJ2-7; D might be TRBD1 or TRBD2, each matching 5 bases. The CDR3 DNA follows: TGTGCCATCGGGCAGGGACGACCCTACGAGCAGTACTTC. This translates into CAIGQGRPYEQYF.